This record concerns one T cell receptor (beta chain) sequence. Its antigen target is currently unknown. Per-base qualities were not stored, and no clone one base away is much larger. The sample belongs to a study of cytomegalovirus exposure and HLA in healthy donors (dated by TCRdb to 2015 to 2018). About the full investigation: An earlier analysis of roughly 630 of the donors reported approximately 290 Gb of sequence data and more than 90 million unique TCR beta sequences from 150 million to 200 million T cells. Approximately 300 gigabases of sequencing data and 70 million to 85 million unique TCR sequences were included in an early release covering 550 to 800 HLA-typed donors. Of the 300 to 400 genotyped donors, roughly 80% fell in the genetic ancestry cluster associated with self-reported Caucasian donors. The study aimed to test whether cataloging public T cell receptors could reveal signatures of past pathogen exposure. Using immunosequencing, the study profiled T cell repertoires from 500 to 800 subjects and related those repertoires to cytomegalovirus serostatus. Along with the roughly 670-subject first cohort, a separate validation cohort of over a hundred different subjects was used. To predict cytomegalovirus infection status, the study combined high-throughput TCR immunosequencing, statistical association of individual TCRs with disease status, and machine learning. In a later analysis, previously published TCR beta repertoires from 550 to 750 donors were re-analyzed and high-resolution HLA genotyping was added so that TCR occurrence patterns could be studied. In the later analysis, no new phenotypic data were used to find candidate immune exposures; instead, reliance was placed on TCR beta sequences and their occurrence across donors. An earlier analysis of nearly 600 of the donors applied high-throughput TCR beta sequencing to assess whether each TCR beta V gene segment acted as functional or pseudogenic. Donor age, sex, ethnicity and CMV serostatus were compiled alongside the repertoire data. A later genetic analysis took genome-wide SNP genotypes for 398 of the 666 donors and used that subset as a discovery cohort. All discovery cohort repertoires had been generated using a single sequencing platform. HLA typing covered class I and class II loci at four-digit resolution. Typing coverage differed by locus: A, B, C, DRB1 and DQB1 were typed in roughly 620-640 donors, DQA1 in 500 to 550, DPA1 in around 610, and DPB1 in approximately 450. Roughly 5 DR-DQ haplotypes were handled as single units for association and clustering, since linkage in the cohort was strong. Across about 380 genotyped donors of the cohort, an average of approximately 240,000 unique TCR beta nucleotide sequences per donor were sequenced, and approximately 19% of those sequences were non-productive. Findings and caveats that apply to the study as a whole: When HLA alleles, especially DR and DQ, strongly co-occurred, TCR associations were difficult to assign to individual alleles. Sequencing depth was assumed to be roughly uniform across donors in the presence/absence analyses, though that assumption may not hold. In vitro tests confirmed that a few of the cytomegalovirus-associated TCR beta chains recognize cytomegalovirus antigens. Linkage disequilibrium might explain the correlated functional status among segregating V segments, but an unknown experimental factor could not be ruled out. Broadly in line with IMGT annotations, most TCR beta V segments showed up in productive rearrangements about 90% or about 30% of the time in an earlier analysis of around 550 of the donors. Most CMV-associated TCR beta chains appeared to be HLA-restricted in a later analysis, and the HLA associations seemed to be driven largely by CMV exposure. The classifier was reported to diagnose cytomegalovirus status with high specificity and sensitivity in both the original cohort and the validation cohort. A group of highly shared sequence variants was considered likely to be a technical artifact of the sequencing pipeline. An association between a missense DCLRE1C variant and V-gene and J-gene trimming of TCR beta chains was found in a later genetic analysis and replicated in an independent cohort. A further reported finding was that TCR beta sequences accurately predicted the HLA-A and HLA-B alleles for most subjects in the first cohort. A later analysis reported that several top co-occurrence clusters appeared linked to parvovirus B19, influenza, CMV and Epstein-Barr virus. In a later analysis, HLA-associated TCR beta chains were found to be more clonally expanded and to have lower generation probabilities than equally common non-associated chains. HLA typing was unavailable for some donors at each locus, so association tests used only the typed subset. At a false discovery rate of 0.05, a later analysis linked some 18,000 TCR beta sequences to specific HLA alleles. Because counts were too low, under 20 rarely observed V segments, including chromosome 9 orphons, were left out of the earlier analysis of several hundred of the donors. While some public TCRs were present in many individuals, most TCR sequences turned up only very rarely across donors. The study gave a list of 150 to 200 TCR beta chains associated with cytomegalovirus. Immune exposure information for the cohort was limited to CMV serostatus. Only TCR beta chains were sequenced in this cohort, and the absence of alpha or paired-chain data limited detectable features. It was suggested by the authors that the approach could potentially be generalized to other disease states and immunological phenotypes. In a later genetic analysis, fewer N-insertions in productive TCRs were reported among donors in an Asian-associated ancestry cluster than the roughly 640-donor mean. A later analysis found that TCR association rates varied across HLA loci, with DRB1 alleles showing the most associated TCRs and HLA-C alleles the fewest.

Libraries were prepared through the immunoSEQ multiplex PCR assay. A mixture of 60 forward primers for TCR Vbeta segments and 13 reverse primers for TCR Jbeta segments was used in the multiplex PCR. The CDR3 region of rearranged TCR beta genes was amplified from genomic DNA with a multiplex PCR assay. Amplified TCR beta libraries were sequenced as 87-base-pair reads on the Illumina HiSeq System. As for how the authors treated the data: In a later analysis, tens of millions of unique TCR beta chains were counted across the 500 to 850 repertoires, and roughly 11 million of these chains were shared by at least two donors. A nearest-neighbor algorithm error-corrected the raw reads and collapsed the reads into unique sequences, merging closely related sequences to remove PCR and sequencing errors. To assign V, D and J gene segments, CDR3 sequences were aligned to IMGT reference sequences. For a sequence to be retained, a match of at least six nucleotides to both a V gene segment and a J gene segment was required. Rearrangements were classified as productive when the CDR3 lacked stop codons and remained in frame with V and J, and all other rearrangements were classified as non-productive. CDR3 was defined by IMGT convention, running from the second conserved V-encoded cysteine to the conserved J-encoded phenylalanine. The earlier analysis of more than 450 of the donors excluded sequences that lacked an unambiguous match to a single V gene segment. In an earlier analysis of approximately 590 of the donors, V segments were called functional above 56.7% productive rearrangements and were called segregating when the between-donor standard deviation exceeded 5%. A statistical classification framework was built to diagnose cytomegalovirus status from the catalog of TCR beta chain sequences. V and J gene assignment, in a later analysis, came from comparing TCR nucleotide sequences with IMGT/GENE-DB human TR gene sequences. A later analysis assigned CDR3 sequences and most-parsimonious VDJ recombination scenarios with the TCRdist pipeline. A later analysis defined each TCR beta chain by its CDR3 amino acid sequence plus V-gene family, and excluded reads lacking a unique V-gene family. As a way to deal with suspected cross-contamination and a sequencing artifact, a later analysis dropped 450 to 700 nucleotide sequences that were highly shared and had low generation probability. A later analysis calculated a clonal expansion index for each public chain from normalized within-repertoire ranks of inferred template counts. A later analysis computed generation probabilities with a VDJ recombination model fitted to out-of-frame rearrangements, and checked the results against IGoR. A later analysis scored TCR-TCR, TCR-HLA and TCR-CMV co-occurrence with hypergeometric tests, applying a repertoire-size bias correction to TCR pairs. A later analysis estimated false discovery rates by permuting HLA or CMV assignments 20 times. In a later analysis, co-occurring TCRs were grouped using DBSCAN, with TCRdist sequence similarity added in when clustering inside HLA-allele-positive subsets. Repertoires with fewer than 30,000 or more than 120,000 public chains were left out of co-occurrence clustering, as were five repertoires with anomalous nucleotide sharing. This is the immuneACCESS table as TCRdb keeps it, with only in-frame sequences that have V and J called. A part of the clones is gone; compared with another copy, unresolved V genes explain less than half, and the rest is unexplained. V, J and clone size were drawn from that table, and D and trimming were deduced from the DNA. The sample table lists about 160,000 clones, around 80% of them with a count of one. Clones ranked in the top ten supply about 2% of the sample.

The cohort consisted of some 670 healthy bone marrow donors. At the time of sampling, all cohort members were nominally healthy, though unrecorded immune exposures were likely present. The donor tested CMV seronegative and was one of the 352 seronegative cohort members. A peripheral blood sample was provided by each donor, and peripheral blood mononuclear cells were used for TCR beta sequencing. The Qiagen DNeasy Blood Extraction Kit was used to extract genomic DNA from the blood cell samples. The sequenced material came from PBMCs. The TCR comes from a man in his forties in good health and CMV-seronegative.

The nucleotides read TGCAGCGTTGGGCCCGGGGGCAATCAGCCCCAGCATTTT. It is translated as CSVGPGGNQPQHF. The V gene is TRBV29-1 and the J gene is TRBJ1-5, with the D gene too uncertain to name. Taken from the germline V gene, the CDR1 and CDR2 loops are SQVTM and ANQGSEA. The CDR3 sequence holds 13 residues, the cysteine and phenylalanine included. Just CDR3 DNA is preserved here, 39 bases in frame from base 1. A distance of 9 bases separates the germline ends of V and J, which lose 4 bases and 2 bases respectively.